This record covers a single TCR beta chain. These data are taken from a study of blood T cell repertoires in COVID-19. The table came from immunoSEQ multiplex PCR; TCRdb's copy has only in-frame clones and leaves some out. The table has approximately 300,000 clones, approximately 85% seen once; the top ten hold 1.5% to 2%. This CDR3 has 13 residues. Germline V gene sequence: CDR1 PRHDT, CDR2 FYEKMQ (reference sequence). Trimming pared 5 bases from V and 14 bases from J, leaving 21 bases between. The origin of this receptor is a woman in her forties or fifties with acute or convalescent COVID-19. The chain links TRBV13 to TRBJ1-2; perhaps TRBD1 as D (6 bases). The source material was peripheral blood. CDR3 DNA: TGTGCCAGCAGCAAACGGGACACGGCCAGGTGGACCTTC. It yields the protein CASSKRDTARWTF.